This is a list of T cell receptor beta chains from one sample in a study of T-cell reconstitution after alpha-beta-depleted transplantation in children. MiXCR was run by TCRdb on the PCR reads, yielding one entry per CDR3 protein. This sample has 170,000 or so distinct CDR3 sequences, with approximately 7% found just once. Source: PBMCs from the stem cell graft donor, taken from the stem cell graft. Receptors originate from a human donor who donated a stem cell graft to a child with Wiskott-Aldrich syndrome. Both conserved end residues are part of each CDR3. Fields, in order: clone size, D gene, J gene, V gene, CDR3 protein, CDR3 DNA. D genes are given only for firm matches. Rows may omit the clone size; those that give it use once, few, many or a size class.

many | TRBD1 | TRBJ2-5 | TRBV29-1 | CSGQTGGKKTQYF | TGCAGCGGTCAGACAGGGGGTAAGAAGACCCAGTACTTC
many | NA | TRBJ2-1 | TRBV12-3/TRBV12-4 | CASRTRKAKSSYNEQFF | TGTGCCAGCAGAACCCGAAAGGCCAAGAGCTCCTACAATGAGCAGTTCTTC
many | TRBD1 | TRBJ2-1 | TRBV2 | CASSETGWNEQFF | TGTGCCAGCAGTGAGACAGGGTGGAATGAGCAGTTCTTC
many | TRBD2 | TRBJ2-7 | TRBV20-1 | CSARGAPGGRNEQYF | TGCAGTGCTAGAGGTGCCCCGGGGGGAAGAAACGAGCAGTACTTC
many | TRBD2 | TRBJ2-7 | TRBV6-1 | CASSEGLAGFYEQYF | TGTGCCAGCAGTGAGGGACTAGCGGGATTCTACGAGCAGTACTTC
many | NA | TRBJ2-3 | TRBV20-1 | CSARDPGGGDTQYF | TGCAGTGCTAGAGATCCCGGGGGCGGAGATACGCAGTATTTT
many | NA | TRBJ1-1 | TRBV5-1 | CASTQAFGYTEAFF | TGCGCCAGCACGCAGGCATTCGGGTACACTGAAGCTTTCTTT
many | NA | TRBJ2-7 | TRBV29-1 | CSVNLSPHEQYF | TGCAGCGTCAACCTCAGTCCCCACGAGCAGTACTTC
NA | TRBD2 | TRBJ2-3 | TRBV12-3/TRBV12-4 | CASSSPIASGSKNTQYF | TGTGCCAGCAGCTCCCCCATTGCTAGCGGGAGCAAGAATACGCAGTATTTT
many | NA | TRBJ2-1 | TRBV20-1 | CSASDGGVYNEQFF | TGCAGTGCTAGTGACGGGGGCGTCTACAATGAGCAGTTCTTC
few | NA | TRBJ2-3 | TRBV6-1 | CASRLPATDTQYF | TGTGCCAGCAGGCTCCCAGCCACAGATACGCAGTATTTT
many | NA | TRBJ2-3 | TRBV20-1 | CSAMGGGTDTQYF | TGCAGTGCTATGGGTGGGGGCACAGATACGCAGTATTTT
many | NA | TRBJ1-5 | TRBV6-1 | CASREWPQPQHF | TGTGCCAGCAGGGAGTGGCCTCAGCCCCAGCATTTT
many | TRBD1 | TRBJ2-7 | TRBV4-3 | CASSQAMGQGYEQYF | TGCGCCAGCAGCCAAGCTATGGGACAGGGCTACGAGCAGTACTTC
many | NA | TRBJ1-1 | TRBV15 | CATSRNQNTEAFF | TGTGCCACCAGCAGAAATCAGAACACTGAAGCTTTCTTT
NA | NA | TRBJ1-2 | TRBV12-3/TRBV12-4 | CASIQGVAVQNGYTF | TGTGCCAGCATCCAAGGGGTGGCAGTCCAGAATGGCTACACCTTC
few | NA | TRBJ1-6 | TRBV30 | CAWSALNSPLHF | TGTGCCTGGAGTGCCCTTAATTCACCCCTCCACTTT
many | TRBD2 | TRBJ2-3 | TRBV5-1 | CASSRTSGLPTDTQYF | TGCGCCAGCAGCAGGACTAGCGGACTCCCCACAGATACGCAGTATTTT
many | NA | TRBJ1-6 | TRBV12-3/TRBV12-4 | CASSSGADNSPLHF | TGTGCCAGCAGTTCGGGGGCAGACAATTCACCCCTCCACTTT
many | TRBD1 | TRBJ2-2 | TRBV5-5 | CASSPKSTGTGNTGELFF | TGTGCCAGCAGCCCCAAATCCACCGGGACAGGGAACACCGGGGAGCTGTTTTTT
many | NA | TRBJ1-1 | TRBV7-6 | CASSLNRNTEAFF | TGTGCCAGCAGCCTGAACAGGAACACTGAAGCTTTCTTT
many | NA | TRBJ1-1 | TRBV5-1 | CASSLVTWGDTEAFF | TGCGCCAGCAGCTTGGTGACATGGGGCGACACTGAAGCTTTCTTT
many | NA | TRBJ2-7 | TRBV5-1 | CASQIQGNTDEQYF | TGCGCCAGCCAAATACAGGGAAATACGGACGAGCAGTACTTC
many | NA | TRBJ1-2 | TRBV20-1 | CSARDPGQYGYTF | TGCAGTGCTAGAGACCCTGGACAGTATGGCTACACCTTC
few | TRBD1 | TRBJ2-5 | TRBV29-1 | CSAAAGGMETQYF | TGCAGCGCCGCGGCAGGGGGCATGGAGACCCAGTACTTC
few | TRBD2 | TRBJ2-3 | TRBV5-1 | CASRTRGGADTQYF | TGCGCCAGCAGAACCCGCGGGGGGGCGGATACGCAGTATTTT
few | TRBD2 | TRBJ2-3 | TRBV2 | CASSEETSGFTDTQYF | TGTGCCAGCAGTGAAGAAACTAGCGGCTTCACAGATACGCAGTATTTT
many | NA | TRBJ2-3 | TRBV29-1 | CSVEGSHSSTDTQYF | TGCAGCGTTGAGGGTTCCCATTCCTCCACAGATACGCAGTATTTT
NA | NA | TRBJ1-3 | TRBV5-1 | CASSPFGGDGNTIYF | TGCGCCAGCAGCCCCTTTGGGGGGGATGGAAACACCATATATTTT
few | TRBD2 | TRBJ2-7 | TRBV2 | CASSEARMYGGALYEQYF | TGTGCCAGCAGTGAAGCCAGGATGTACGGGGGGGCCCTCTACGAGCAGTACTTC
few | NA | TRBJ1-2 | TRBV19 | CASSPGTVANYGYTF | TGTGCCAGTAGTCCTGGGACGGTAGCTAACTATGGCTACACCTTC
many | TRBD1 | TRBJ2-7 | TRBV28 | CASSGRPGQGLREQYF | TGTGCCAGCAGCGGTAGGCCCGGACAGGGGTTGCGCGAGCAGTACTTC
many | NA | TRBJ2-2 | TRBV12-3/TRBV12-4 | CASSLFGTGELFF | TGTGCCAGCAGTTTATTCGGCACCGGGGAGCTGTTTTTT